This T cell receptor (beta chain) was retrieved from a study of shared clonotypes between healthy human individuals (dated by TCRdb to between 2020 and 2021). Regarding the complete study: A couple of women and three men aged 18 to 49 years were included in the cohort. To estimate repertoire size and how much clonotypes are shared between individuals, the study performed deep sequencing of blood TCR repertoires from about five healthy adults. To increase sequencing depth and limit assay-specific biases, different laboratories used diverse techniques to prepare libraries and sequence TCR repertoires. Between about 0.94 and 8.9 billion PBMCs per donor were obtained by leukapheresis.

Using the deep immunoSEQ assay, multiplex PCR amplified TCR CDR3 regions from genomic DNA. Extracted genomic DNA from each cell subset was distributed evenly across all wells of several immunoSEQ 96-well plates, and each plate was treated as a replicate. For unsorted PBMC, each replicate PCR was loaded with about 300 ng genomic DNA, equivalent to some 27,000 T cell genomes. Ten immunoSEQ deep assay plates were used to sequence unsorted PBMC genomic DNA. The purified libraries were quantified using a Qubit 3.0 fluorometer, sized with a Bioanalyzer 2100, and then quantified again using the KAPA Library Quantification kit. Every immunoSEQ 96-well plate was sequenced on a separate single-read 150-cycle Illumina NextSeq 550 flow cell. On the study's bioinformatics: Because only junctional sequences without quality scores were contained in the immunoSEQ output, filtering matching that applied to full-length reads could not be performed. Sequences were annotated with PyIR, a Python wrapper for IgBLAST v1.9, and V/J genes and CDR3 were assigned using IMGT germline references. Any read was removed if the V/J assignment was weak (E-value above 1e-6), the CDR3 was missing, or the read contained stop codons, out-of-frame junctions, or ambiguous translated residues. A V3J clonotype was defined by an identical inferred V gene, J gene, and CDR3 amino acid sequence. Percentage overlap between repertoires was calculated by dividing the number of shared unique clonotypes by the size of the smaller repertoire. Three approaches were used to assess repertoire richness: RTK rarefaction, the Chao1 estimator, and Recon v2.1 estimates of unobserved clonotypes. Entries here come from immuneACCESS through TCRdb and include only in-frame sequences with V and J called. Some clones fail to appear in such tables; in the studies checked, an unresolved V gene covers under half of the shortfall, and the cause of the remainder is unknown. The V and J calls and clone size are taken from that table; D and trimming were inferred from the DNA. This sample is represented by about 480,000 clones; 60% to 80% of them were singletons. The ten most abundant clones make up approximately 12% of the sample.

Results and caveats for the whole study, not just this receptor: Pairwise subsampling led to the expectation that sequencing depth would affect the degree of clonotype sharing among donors. The genetic and exposure-history diversity represented was limited by the small number of donors. Only blood was sampled, and tissue TCR repertoires likely differ from those in blood.

For this clone: The antigen it binds to is not known. Within one base of it there is no much larger clone, and no base qualities were kept.

From the cysteine through the phenylalanine, the CDR3 covers 13 amino acids. Only the CDR3 region is kept as DNA, spanning 39 bases read in frame from base 1. In the germline V gene (reference sequence), CDR1 corresponds to MNHEY and CDR2 to SMNVEV. A distance of 10 bases separates the germline ends of V and J, which lose 5 bases and 4 bases respectively. The donors were healthy, HIV-negative adults who had no recently reported acute infections or vaccinations. Every donor was a Caucasian adult residing in Nashville, Tennessee, USA. For unsorted samples, tens of millions of PBMCs were counted, and genomic DNA was extracted using the QIAamp DNA Blood Mini kit. After blood collection by leukapheresis, PBMCs were isolated using Ficoll-Histopaque density gradient centrifugation and then cryopreserved in the vapor phase of liquid nitrogen.

Sequences were obtained from PBMCs. The source of this sequence is a woman aged 40 to 50 in good health. Some clones in this sample may be carry-over from other donors' samples. The chain is made from TRBV27 and TRBJ2-3; a weak D assignment points to TRBD1 (6 bases agree). The CDR3 loop reads CASSINRADTQYF. Read as DNA, the sequence is TGTGCCAGCAGTATCAACAGGGCAGATACGCAGTATTTT.